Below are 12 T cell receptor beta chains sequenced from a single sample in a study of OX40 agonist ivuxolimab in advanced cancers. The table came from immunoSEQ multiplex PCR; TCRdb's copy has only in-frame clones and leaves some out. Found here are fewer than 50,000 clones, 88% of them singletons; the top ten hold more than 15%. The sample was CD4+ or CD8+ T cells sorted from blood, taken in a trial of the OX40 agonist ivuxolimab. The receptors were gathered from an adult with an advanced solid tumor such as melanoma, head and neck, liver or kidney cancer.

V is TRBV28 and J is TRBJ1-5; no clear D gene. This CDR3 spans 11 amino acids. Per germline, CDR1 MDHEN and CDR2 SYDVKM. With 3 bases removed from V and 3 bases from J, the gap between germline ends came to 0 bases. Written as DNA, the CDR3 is TGTGCCAGCAGTTTCAATCAGCCCCAGCATTTT. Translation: CASSFNQPQHF.

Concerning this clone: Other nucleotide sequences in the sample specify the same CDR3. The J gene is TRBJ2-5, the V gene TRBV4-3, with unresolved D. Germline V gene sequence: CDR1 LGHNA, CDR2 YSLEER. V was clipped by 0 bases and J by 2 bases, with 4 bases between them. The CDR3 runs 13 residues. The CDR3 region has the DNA TGCGCCAGCAGCCAAGACCGACAAGAGACCCAGTACTTC. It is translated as CASSQDRQETQYF.

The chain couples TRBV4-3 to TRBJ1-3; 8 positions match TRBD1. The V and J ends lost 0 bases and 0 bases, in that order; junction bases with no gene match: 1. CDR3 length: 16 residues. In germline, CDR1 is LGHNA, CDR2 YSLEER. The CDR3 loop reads CASSQDGTGSGNTIYF. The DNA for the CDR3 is TGCGCCAGCAGCCAAGATGGGACAGGCTCTGGAAACACCATATATTTT.

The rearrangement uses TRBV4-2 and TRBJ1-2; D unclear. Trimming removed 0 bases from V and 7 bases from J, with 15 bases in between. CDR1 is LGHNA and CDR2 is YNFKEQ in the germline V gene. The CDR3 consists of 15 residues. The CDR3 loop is CASSQETTTRLGYTF. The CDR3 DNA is TGTGCCAGCAGCCAAGAGACCACCACGAGGCTTGGCTACACCTTC.

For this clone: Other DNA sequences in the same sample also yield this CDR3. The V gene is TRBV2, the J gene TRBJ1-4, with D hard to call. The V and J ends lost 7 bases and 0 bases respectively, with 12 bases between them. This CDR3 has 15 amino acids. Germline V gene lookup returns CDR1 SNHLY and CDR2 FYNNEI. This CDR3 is CASKADYATNEKLFF. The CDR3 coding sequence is TGTGCCAGCAAGGCAGACTATGCAACTAATGAAAAACTGTTTTTT.

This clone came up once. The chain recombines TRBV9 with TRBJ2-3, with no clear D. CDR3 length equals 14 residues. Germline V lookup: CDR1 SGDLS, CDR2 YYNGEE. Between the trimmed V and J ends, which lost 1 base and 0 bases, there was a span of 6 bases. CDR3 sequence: CASSVSASTDTQYF. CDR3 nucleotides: TGTGCCAGCAGCGTATCGGCCAGCACAGATACGCAGTATTTT.

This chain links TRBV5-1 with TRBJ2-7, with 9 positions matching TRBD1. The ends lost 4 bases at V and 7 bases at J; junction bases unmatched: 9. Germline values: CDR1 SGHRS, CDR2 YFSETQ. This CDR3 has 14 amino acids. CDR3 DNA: TGCGCCAGCAGCGAGGGGACAGGGATTCGGGAGCAGTACGTC. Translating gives CASSEGTGIREQYV.

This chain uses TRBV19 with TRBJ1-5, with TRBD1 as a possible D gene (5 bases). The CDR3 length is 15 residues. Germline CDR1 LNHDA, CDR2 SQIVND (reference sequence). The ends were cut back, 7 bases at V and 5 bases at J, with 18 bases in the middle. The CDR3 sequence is CASTPFDRGDQPQHF. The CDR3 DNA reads TGTGCCAGTACCCCGTTCGATAGAGGGGATCAGCCCCAGCATTTT.

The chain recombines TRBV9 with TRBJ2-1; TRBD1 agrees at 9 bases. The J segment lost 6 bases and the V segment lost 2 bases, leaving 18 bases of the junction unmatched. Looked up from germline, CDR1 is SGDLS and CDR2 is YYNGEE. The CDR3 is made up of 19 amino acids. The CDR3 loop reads CASSVNRGLRYAGVNEQFF. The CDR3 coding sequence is TGTGCCAGCAGCGTGAACAGGGGGCTTCGCTACGCCGGGGTCAATGAGCAGTTCTTC. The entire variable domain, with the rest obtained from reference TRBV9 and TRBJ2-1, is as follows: DSGVTQTPKHLITATGQRVTLRCSPRSGDLSVYWYQQSLDQGLQFLIQYYNGEERAKGNILERFSAQQFPDLHSELNLSSLELGDSALYFCASSVNRGLRYAGVNEQFFGPGTRLTVL.

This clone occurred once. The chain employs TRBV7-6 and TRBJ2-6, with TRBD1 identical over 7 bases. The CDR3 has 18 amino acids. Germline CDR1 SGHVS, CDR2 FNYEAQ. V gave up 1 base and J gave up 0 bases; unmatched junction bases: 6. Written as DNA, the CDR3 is TGTGCCAGCAGCTTAGGGGTCAACAGGGGCTCTGGGGCCAACGTCCTGACTTTC. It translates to CASSLGVNRGSGANVLTF.

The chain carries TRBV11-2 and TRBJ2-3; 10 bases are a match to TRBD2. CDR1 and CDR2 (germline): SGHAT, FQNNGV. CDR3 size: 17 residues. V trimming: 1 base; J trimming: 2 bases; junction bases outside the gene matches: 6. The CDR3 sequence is CASSLGTSGDTTDTQYF. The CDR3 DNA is TGTGCCAGCAGCTTAGGCACTAGCGGGGACACCACAGATACGCAGTATTTT.

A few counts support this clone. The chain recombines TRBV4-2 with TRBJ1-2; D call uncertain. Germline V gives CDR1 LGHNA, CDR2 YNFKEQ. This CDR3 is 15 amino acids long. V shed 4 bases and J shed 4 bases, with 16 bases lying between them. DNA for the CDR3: TGTGCCAGCAGCCTTAGACCCGACGTCTCCTATGGCTACACCTTC. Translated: CASSLRPDVSYGYTF.